This T cell receptor beta chain was obtained from a study of T-cell reconstitution after alpha-beta-depleted transplantation in children. Germline CDR1 is SGHNT and CDR2 is YYREEE (reference sequence). V dropped 4 bases and J dropped 6; count of bases not matched to a gene: 4. CDR3 size: 15 residues. Construction of the TCRbeta library involved unique molecular identifiers. Each CDR3 protein gets one entry after TCRdb re-called the PCR reads with MiXCR. The table records about 27,000 distinct CDR3 sequences, over 15% of them present only once. This clonotype came up a few times. The antigen is undetermined. Broader study findings: There were some patients whose high TCRbeta diversity at day 60 came from surviving recipient T cells and thymic progenitors. When one year had passed after transplant, most T-cell counts and diversity came from newly produced T cells.

The V gene is TRBV5-4, the J gene TRBJ2-2; 12 nucleotides line up with TRBD1. The source material was PBMCs, mostly from graft donor cells, sampled 60 days after TCRalphabeta/CD19-depleted stem cell transplant. The receptor's source is a male patient aged 2 to 10 who had a stem cell transplant for acute lymphoblastic leukemia, so the T cells may come from the graft donor. CDR3 protein: CASSTGTGGAGELFF. The CDR3 coding sequence is TGTGCCAGCAGCACCGGGACAGGGGGCGCCGGGGAGCTGTTTTTT.